This TCR beta chain was sequenced in a study of T cell repertoires in cytomegalovirus infection. As for the study in general: Indications of both CMV infection and matching HLA type were provided by public TCR beta signatures.

This clonotype was seen more than once but under ten times. Its specificity is not known. Trimming took 1 base from V and 4 from J; bases not matched to a gene: 7. Per the germline V gene, CDR1 is SGHTA and CDR2 is FQGNSA. This CDR3 is built from 17 residues. Study conclusions and caveats: Dominating the ex vivo response were HLA-C-restricted CMV-specific TCR beta clonotypes. Of the TCR beta families, the public ones yielded a cumulative frequency that identified carriers of CMV plus the relevant HLA.

MiXCR, run by TCRdb on the reads, gives a single entry per CDR3 protein. This repertoire shows about 190,000 distinct CDR3 sequences, 28% found once; its top ten account for 30% to 35%. The TCR originated in a human donor in good health (CMV status not recorded). Some clones in this sample may be carry-over from other donors' samples. The sequenced material came from PBMCs. This chain links TRBV7-2 with TRBJ2-2; 9 nucleotides agree with TRBD2. The CDR3, as DNA: TGTGCCAGCAGCTTAGGAGCGGGGGGCCATCTCACCGGGGAGCTGTTTTTT. Translated, it gives CASSLGAGGHLTGELFF.